This TCR beta chain was captured in a study of T cell responses to AZD1222 COVID-19 vaccine. Study-wide findings and caveats: Repertoire samples came only from after the peak T cell response.

There are 11 residues in the CDR3. V shed 7 bases and J shed 3 bases, with 6 bases lying between them. The germline V gene has CDR1 MNHNY and CDR2 SVGAGI (reference sequence). To note about this clone: Its antigen remains unidentified.

Produced via immunoSEQ multiplex PCR; TCRdb's table is partial and in-frame only. Among about 200,000 clones listed, approximately 93% were seen once. Material: peripheral blood, obtained 28 days after the second AZD1222 dose. The chain couples TRBV6-6 to TRBJ1-1; no clear D. This sequence was found in an adult who received the AZD1222 COVID-19 vaccine. The CDR3 bases are TGTGCCAGCAAGTATGACACTGAAGCTTTCTTT. As protein: CASKYDTEAFF.